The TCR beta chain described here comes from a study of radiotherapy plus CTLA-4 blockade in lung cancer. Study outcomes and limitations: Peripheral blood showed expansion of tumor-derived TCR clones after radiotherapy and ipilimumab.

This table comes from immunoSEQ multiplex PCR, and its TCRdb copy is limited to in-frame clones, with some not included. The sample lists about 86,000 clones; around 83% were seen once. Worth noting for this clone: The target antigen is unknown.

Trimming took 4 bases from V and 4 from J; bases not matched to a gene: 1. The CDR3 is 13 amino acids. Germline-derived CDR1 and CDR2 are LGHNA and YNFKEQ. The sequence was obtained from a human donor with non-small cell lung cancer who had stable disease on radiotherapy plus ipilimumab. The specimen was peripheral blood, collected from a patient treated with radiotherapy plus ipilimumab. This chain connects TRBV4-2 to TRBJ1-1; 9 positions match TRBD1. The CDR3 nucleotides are TGTGCCAGCAGCCCACAGGGGGCCACTGAAGCTTTCTTT. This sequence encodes CASSPQGATEAFF.